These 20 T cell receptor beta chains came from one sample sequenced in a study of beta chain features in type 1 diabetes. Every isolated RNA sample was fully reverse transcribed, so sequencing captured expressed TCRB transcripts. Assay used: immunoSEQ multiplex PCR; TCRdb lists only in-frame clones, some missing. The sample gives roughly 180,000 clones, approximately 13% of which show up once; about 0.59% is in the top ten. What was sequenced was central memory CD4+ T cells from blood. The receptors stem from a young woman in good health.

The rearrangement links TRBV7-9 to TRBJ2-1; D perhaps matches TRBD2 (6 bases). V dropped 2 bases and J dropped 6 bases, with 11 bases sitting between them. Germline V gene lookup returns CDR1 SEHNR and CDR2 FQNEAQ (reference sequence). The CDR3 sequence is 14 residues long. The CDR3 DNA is TGTGCCAGCAGCTTACTGGAGACTAGCAATGAGCAGTTCTTC. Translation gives CASSLLETSNEQFF.

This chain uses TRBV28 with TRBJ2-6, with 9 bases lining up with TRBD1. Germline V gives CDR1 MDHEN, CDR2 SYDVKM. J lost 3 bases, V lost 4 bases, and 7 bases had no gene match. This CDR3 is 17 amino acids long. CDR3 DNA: TGTGCCAGCAGTTCAGGGACAGGGTCGCGTGGGGCCAACGTCCTGACTTTC. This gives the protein CASSSGTGSRGANVLTF.

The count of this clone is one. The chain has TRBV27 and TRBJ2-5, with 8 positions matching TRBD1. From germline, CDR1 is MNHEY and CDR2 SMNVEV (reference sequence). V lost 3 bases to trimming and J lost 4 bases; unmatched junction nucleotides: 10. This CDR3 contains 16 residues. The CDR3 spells CASSFSTGVGGETQYF. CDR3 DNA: TGTGCCAGCAGTTTTTCGACAGGGGTAGGGGGAGAGACCCAGTACTTC.

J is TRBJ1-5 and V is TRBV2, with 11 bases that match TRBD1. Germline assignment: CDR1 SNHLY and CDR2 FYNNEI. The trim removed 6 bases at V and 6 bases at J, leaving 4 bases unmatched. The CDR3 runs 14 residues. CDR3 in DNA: TGTGCCAGCAGGGAGGACAGGGGGCTTCAGCCCCAGCATTTT. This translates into CASREDRGLQPQHF.

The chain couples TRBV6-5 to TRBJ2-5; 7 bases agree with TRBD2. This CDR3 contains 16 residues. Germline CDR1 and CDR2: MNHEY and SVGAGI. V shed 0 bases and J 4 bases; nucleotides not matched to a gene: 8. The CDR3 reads CASSYSRAGTGETQYF. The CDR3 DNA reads TGTGCCAGCAGTTACTCGCGAGCGGGAACGGGAGAGACCCAGTACTTC.

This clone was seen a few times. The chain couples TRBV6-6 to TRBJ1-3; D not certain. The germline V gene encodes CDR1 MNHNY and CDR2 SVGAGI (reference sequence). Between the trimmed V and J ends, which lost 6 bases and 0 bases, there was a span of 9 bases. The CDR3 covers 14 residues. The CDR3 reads CASRRGTSGNTIYF. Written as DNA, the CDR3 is TGTGCCAGCAGACGGGGTACCTCTGGAAACACCATATATTTT.

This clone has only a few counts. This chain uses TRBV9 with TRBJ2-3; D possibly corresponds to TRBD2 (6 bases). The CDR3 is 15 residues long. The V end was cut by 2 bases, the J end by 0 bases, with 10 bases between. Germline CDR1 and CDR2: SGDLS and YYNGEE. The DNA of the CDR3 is TGTGCCAGCAGCGTGAAAAGCGGGAGCACAGATACGCAGTATTTT. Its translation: CASSVKSGSTDTQYF. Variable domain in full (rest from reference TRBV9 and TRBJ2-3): DSGVTQTPKHLITATGQRVTLRCSPRSGDLSVYWYQQSLDQGLQFLIQYYNGEERAKGNILERFSAQQFPDLHSELNLSSLELGDSALYFCASSVKSGSTDTQYFGPGTRLTVL.

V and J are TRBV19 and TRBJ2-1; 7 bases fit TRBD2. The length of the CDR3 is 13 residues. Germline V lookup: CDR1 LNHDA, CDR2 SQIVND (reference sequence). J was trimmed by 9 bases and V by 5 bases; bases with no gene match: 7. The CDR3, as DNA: TGTGCCAGTAGTGCCCATCTAGCGGCTGAGCAGTTCTTC. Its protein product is CASSAHLAAEQFF. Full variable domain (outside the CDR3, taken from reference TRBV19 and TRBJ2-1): DGGITQSPKYLFRKEGQNVTLSCEQNLNHDAMYWYRQDPGQGLRLIYYSQIVNDFQKGDIAEGYSVSREKKESFPLTVTSAQKNPTAFYLCASSAHLAAEQFFGPGTRLTVL.

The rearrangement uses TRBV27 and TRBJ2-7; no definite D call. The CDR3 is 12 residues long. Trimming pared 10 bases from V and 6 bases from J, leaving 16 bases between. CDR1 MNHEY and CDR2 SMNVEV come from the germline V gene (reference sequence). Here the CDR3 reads CATILKGGEQYF. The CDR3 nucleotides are TGTGCCACCATCCTTAAAGGCGGCGAGCAGTACTTC.

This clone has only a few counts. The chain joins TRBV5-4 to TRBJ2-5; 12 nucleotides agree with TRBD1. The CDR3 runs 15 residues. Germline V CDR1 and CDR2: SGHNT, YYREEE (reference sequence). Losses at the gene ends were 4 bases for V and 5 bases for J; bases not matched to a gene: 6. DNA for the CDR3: TGTGCCAGCAGCGGCCGGGACAGGGGGCTTGAGACCCAGTACTTC. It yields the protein CASSGRDRGLETQYF.

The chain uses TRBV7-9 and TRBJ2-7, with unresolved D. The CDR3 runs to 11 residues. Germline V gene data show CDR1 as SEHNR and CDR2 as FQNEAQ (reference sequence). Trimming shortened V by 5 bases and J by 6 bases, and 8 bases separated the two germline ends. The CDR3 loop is CASSRQVEQYF. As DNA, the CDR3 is TGTGCCAGCAGCCGTCAGGTCGAGCAGTACTTC.

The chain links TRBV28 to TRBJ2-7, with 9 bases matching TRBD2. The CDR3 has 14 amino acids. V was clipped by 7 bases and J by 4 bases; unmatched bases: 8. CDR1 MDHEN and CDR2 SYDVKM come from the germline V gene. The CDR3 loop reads CASTLSGRFYEQYF. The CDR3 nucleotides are TGTGCCAGCACCCTCAGCGGGAGGTTTTACGAGCAGTACTTC.

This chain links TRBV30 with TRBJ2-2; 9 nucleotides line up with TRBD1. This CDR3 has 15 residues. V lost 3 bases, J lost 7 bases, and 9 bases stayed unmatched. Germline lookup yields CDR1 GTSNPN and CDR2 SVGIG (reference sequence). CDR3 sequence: CAWSGDRVAIGELFF. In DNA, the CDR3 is TGTGCCTGGAGCGGGGACAGGGTAGCGATCGGGGAGCTGTTTTTT.

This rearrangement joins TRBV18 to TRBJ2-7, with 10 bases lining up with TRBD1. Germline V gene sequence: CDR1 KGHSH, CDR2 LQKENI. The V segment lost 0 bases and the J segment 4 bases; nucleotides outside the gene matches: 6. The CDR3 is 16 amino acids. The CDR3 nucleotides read TGTGCCAGCTCACCACCTCTGGGACAGGGGCTGTACGAGCAGTACTTC. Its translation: CASSPPLGQGLYEQYF.

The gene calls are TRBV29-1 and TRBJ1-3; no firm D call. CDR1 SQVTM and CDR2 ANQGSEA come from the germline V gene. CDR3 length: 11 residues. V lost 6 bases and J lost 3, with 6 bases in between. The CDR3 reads CSVRSGNTIYF. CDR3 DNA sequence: TGCAGCGTGCGGAGTGGAAACACCATATATTTT.

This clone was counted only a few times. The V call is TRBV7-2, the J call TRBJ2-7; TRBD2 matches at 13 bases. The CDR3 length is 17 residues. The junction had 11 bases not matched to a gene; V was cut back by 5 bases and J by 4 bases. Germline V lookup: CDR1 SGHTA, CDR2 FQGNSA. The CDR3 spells CASSPSTSGRALYEQYF. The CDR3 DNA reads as TGTGCCAGCAGCCCGTCAACTAGCGGGAGGGCTCTGTACGAGCAGTACTTC.

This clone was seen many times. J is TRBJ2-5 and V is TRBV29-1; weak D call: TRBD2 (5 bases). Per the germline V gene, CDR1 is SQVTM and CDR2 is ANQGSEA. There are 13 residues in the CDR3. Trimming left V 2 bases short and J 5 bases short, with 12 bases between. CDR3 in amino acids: CSVEFEGWETQYF. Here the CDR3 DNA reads TGCAGCGTTGAATTCGAGGGATGGGAGACCCAGTACTTC.

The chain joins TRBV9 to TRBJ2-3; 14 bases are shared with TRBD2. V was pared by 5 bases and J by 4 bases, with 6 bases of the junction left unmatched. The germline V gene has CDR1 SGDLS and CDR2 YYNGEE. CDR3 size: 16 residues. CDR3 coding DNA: TGTGCCAGCAGGTCGGGACTAGCGGGAGTGTCAGATACGCAGTATTTT. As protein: CASRSGLAGVSDTQYF.

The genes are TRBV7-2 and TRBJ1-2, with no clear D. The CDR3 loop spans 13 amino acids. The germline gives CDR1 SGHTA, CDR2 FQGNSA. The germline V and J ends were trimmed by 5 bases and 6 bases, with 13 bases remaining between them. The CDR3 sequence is CASSPGNNHGYTF. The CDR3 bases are TGTGCCAGCAGCCCCGGGAATAATCATGGCTACACCTTC.

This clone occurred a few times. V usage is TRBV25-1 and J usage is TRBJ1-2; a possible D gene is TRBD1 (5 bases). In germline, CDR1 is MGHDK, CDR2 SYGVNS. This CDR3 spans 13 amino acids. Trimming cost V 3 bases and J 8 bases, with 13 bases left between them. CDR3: CASSDLDSFGYTF. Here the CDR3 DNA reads TGTGCCAGCAGTGATCTTGACAGTTTCGGCTACACCTTC.